Listed below are T cell receptor beta chains from one sample, sequenced in a study of blood T cells in healthy people across ages. One entry per CDR3 protein, called by TCRdb with MiXCR from the 5' RACE reads. The sample has approximately 780,000 distinct CDR3 sequences, approximately 24% seen once. The same data also contributed to another study, on T cells of mothers and their children.

The sequencing sample was made of blood. These receptors originate from a boy under 18 in good health. The CDR3 runs from the conserved cysteine through the conserved F or W. A D gene is named only where the DNA matches it firmly. Rows give clone size only sometimes, using once, few, many, or a class for an expanded clone.

>20|TRBJ2-2|.|.|TRBV14
CASSQVPGGAGRANTGELFF
TGTGCCAGCAGCCAAGTGCCCGGCGGGGCGGGGAGAGCAAACACCGGGGAGCTGTTTTTT
>15|TRBJ2-7|few|.|TRBV20-1
CSARAGRGFTSEQYF
TGCAGTGCTAGAGCTGGCAGGGGTTTTACTAGCGAGCAGTACTTC
>11|TRBJ2-7|few|.|TRBV20-1
CSARRSSEQYF
TGCAGTGCTAGGCGGAGCTCCGAGCAGTACTTC
>11|TRBJ1-4|few|.|TRBV3-1
CATRYDEKLFF
TGTGCCACGCGGTATGACGAAAAACTGTTTTTT
>16|TRBJ2-4|.|.|TRBV4-2
CASSQEAGLAKNIQYF
TGTGCCAGCAGCCAAGAGGCGGGTTTAGCCAAAAACATTCAGTACTTC
>13|TRBJ2-1|few|.|TRBV12-3/TRBV12-4
CASSLGGVYEQFF
TGTGCCAGCAGTTTAGGAGGGGTATATGAGCAGTTCTTC
>15|TRBJ2-3|.|TRBD1|TRBV28
CASSFRGHPSDTQYF
TGTGCCAGCAGTTTCAGGGGGCACCCCTCAGATACGCAGTATTTT
>15|TRBJ2-4|.|TRBD2|TRBV2
CASKAASGKKNIQYF
TGTGCCAGCAAGGCGGCTAGCGGAAAGAAAAACATTCAGTACTTC
>14|TRBJ1-1|.|.|TRBV7-3
CASSLSGSGTEAFF
TGTGCCAGTAGCTTAAGCGGGAGCGGGACTGAAGCTTTCTTT
>14|TRBJ1-5|few|.|TRBV7-9
CASSFTGFNQPQHF
TGTGCCAGCAGCTTTACAGGTTTCAATCAGCCCCAGCATTTT
>14|TRBJ2-4|.|TRBD2|TRBV27
CASSLTSGVTIQYF
TGTGCCAGCAGTTTAACCAGCGGGGTCACCATTCAGTACTTC
>16|TRBJ2-5|.|.|TRBV11-2
CASSLGPWGGAETQYF
TGTGCCAGCAGCTTAGGCCCCTGGGGAGGAGCGGAGACCCAGTACTTC
>15|TRBJ1-1|.|.|TRBV5-1
CASTAGSVPTTEAFF
TGCGCCAGCACTGCCGGGTCCGTCCCAACCACTGAAGCTTTCTTT
>15|TRBJ2-1|.|.|TRBV4-1
CASSLRDSSTNEQFF
TGCGCCAGCAGCCTACGGGACTCCTCGACGAATGAGCAGTTCTTC
>16|TRBJ1-2|.|.|TRBV6-1
CASKAWNLEANYGYTF
TGTGCCAGCAAGGCTTGGAATCTAGAAGCTAACTATGGCTACACCTTC
>19|TRBJ2-4|once|TRBD1|TRBV5-1
CASSPLGTGDLLAKNIQYF
TGCGCCAGCAGCCCGTTAGGCACAGGGGATCTCCTAGCCAAAAACATTCAGTACTTC
>16|TRBJ2-1|few|TRBD2|TRBV7-2
CASSREGTRGPNEQFF
TGTGCCAGCAGCCGGGAGGGGACTAGAGGACCCAATGAGCAGTTCTTC
>14|TRBJ2-5|many|.|TRBV3-1
CASSPRQGGETQYF
TGTGCCAGCAGCCCGAGACAGGGAGGAGAGACCCAGTACTTC
>13|TRBJ2-7|.|.|TRBV27
CASSWLWGYEQYF
TGTGCCAGCAGTTGGCTCTGGGGATACGAGCAGTACTTC
>13|TRBJ2-3|.|.|TRBV20-1
CSAPGPNTDTQYF
TGCAGTGCTCCGGGACCCAACACAGATACGCAGTATTTT
>17|TRBJ1-2|.|TRBD1|TRBV20-1
CSARFEDRDPFLNGYTF
TGCAGTGCTAGATTCGAGGACAGGGACCCCTTCCTCAATGGCTACACCTTC
>18|TRBJ2-2|few|TRBD2|TRBV3-1
CASSQGLAGAQNTGELFF
TGTGCCAGCAGCCAGGGACTAGCGGGGGCCCAGAACACCGGGGAGCTGTTTTTT
>16|TRBJ2-7|once|.|TRBV28
CASSNRRRFGSYEQYF
TGTGCCAGCAGTAACCGCAGGCGTTTCGGCTCCTACGAGCAGTACTTC
>18|TRBJ1-4|.|.|TRBV12-3/TRBV12-4
CASSFQKAAVATNEKLFF
TGTGCCAGCAGTTTTCAAAAAGCCGCCGTTGCAACTAATGAAAAACTGTTTTTT
>15|TRBJ2-3|.|TRBD2|TRBV12-3/TRBV12-4
CASIGASGGPPAQYF
TGTGCCAGCATCGGGGCTAGCGGGGGACCACCGGCGCAGTATTTT
>19|TRBJ2-3|.|TRBD2|TRBV28
CASSGTSGIGVTDTDTQYF
TGTGCCAGCAGCGGGACTAGCGGGATTGGGGTCACTGACACAGATACGCAGTATTTT
>12|TRBJ2-1|many|.|TRBV4-1
CASSQPPNEQFF
TGCGCCAGCAGCCAACCTCCCAATGAGCAGTTCTTC
>15|TRBJ1-2|few|.|TRBV5-1
CASKAPEEGYYGYTF
TGCGCCAGCAAAGCGCCGGAGGAGGGGTACTATGGCTACACCTTC
>14|TRBJ2-7|many|TRBD1|TRBV27
CASRKRDSSYEQYF
TGTGCCAGCAGAAAACGGGACAGCTCCTACGAGCAGTACTTC
>13|TRBJ1-5|.|.|TRBV12-3/TRBV12-4
CASSSGAGQPQHF
TGTGCCAGCAGTTCTGGGGCAGGTCAGCCCCAGCATTTT
>14|TRBJ2-1|.|TRBD1|TRBV6-5
CASSRGQGNNEQFF
TGTGCCAGCAGTCGGGGACAGGGCAACAATGAGCAGTTCTTC
>14|TRBJ1-1|.|.|TRBV6-5
CASSPEGGYTEAFF
TGTGCCAGCAGCCCCGAGGGGGGGTACACTGAAGCTTTCTTT
>16|TRBJ2-5|.|.|TRBV20-1
CSARDRQRPFQETQYF
TGCAGTGCTAGAGATCGCCAGCGGCCTTTCCAAGAGACCCAGTACTTC
>16|TRBJ1-5|.|.|TRBV20-1
CSARDFKGLSNQPQHF
TGCAGTGCTAGAGATTTCAAGGGCCTTAGCAATCAGCCCCAGCATTTT
>14|TRBJ1-2|.|.|TRBV2
CASREENRSNGYTF
TGTGCCAGCAGGGAGGAAAACAGATCGAATGGCTACACCTTC
>14|TRBJ2-7|.|.|TRBV12-3/TRBV12-4
CASSLEGSTYEQYF
TGTGCCAGCAGTTTAGAAGGGTCTACCTACGAGCAGTACTTC
>14|TRBJ2-2|few|.|TRBV20-1
CSARDFEGPGELFF
TGCAGTGCTAGAGATTTTGAGGGTCCCGGGGAGCTGTTTTTT
>15|TRBJ2-5|.|.|TRBV7-2
CASSFGGAPQETQYF
TGTGCCAGCAGCTTTGGCGGGGCGCCCCAAGAGACCCAGTACTTC
>12|TRBJ2-1|.|.|TRBV25-1
CATLAPYNEQSF
TGTGCCACCCTAGCCCCCTACAATGAGCAGTCCTTC
>13|TRBJ2-7|.|.|TRBV29-1
CSVERGGTYEQYF
TGCAGCGTTGAACGCGGAGGGACCTACGAGCAGTACTTC
>14|TRBJ1-4|few|.|TRBV3-1
CASSQEGAAEKLFF
TGTGCCAGCAGCCAAGAGGGAGCTGCTGAAAAACTGTTTTTT
>16|TRBJ1-6|few|TRBD1|TRBV20-1
CSASPGQSSYNSPLHF
TGCAGTGCTAGCCCGGGACAGAGCTCCTATAATTCACCCCTCCACTTT
>13|TRBJ1-2|.|.|TRBV20-1
CSASPPPNYGYTF
TGCAGTGCTTCCCCTCCACCTAACTATGGCTACACCTTC
>18|TRBJ1-6|.|.|TRBV3-1
CASSQALVRSSYNSPLHF
TGTGCCAGCAGCCAAGCATTGGTCAGGAGCTCCTATAATTCACCCCTCCACTTT
>14|TRBJ1-2|.|.|TRBV25-1
CASTHSGAGYGYTF
TGTGCCAGCACCCATAGCGGGGCCGGCTATGGCTACACCTTC
>16|TRBJ2-3|.|TRBD2|TRBV7-2
CASSPRSGGEGDTQYF
TGTGCCAGCAGCCCAAGAAGCGGGGGGGAAGGAGATACGCAGTATTTT
>17|TRBJ1-3|few|.|TRBV12-5
CASGLVIRGASGNTIYF
TGTGCTAGTGGTTTGGTCATTAGAGGGGCTTCTGGAAACACCATATATTTT
>14|TRBJ2-5|.|.|TRBV28
CASSSQETQETQYF
TGTGCCAGCAGTTCCCAGGAGACACAAGAGACCCAGTACTTC
>15|TRBJ1-2|.|TRBD1|TRBV20-1
CSANRGDRSNYGYTF
TGCAGTGCTAATCGGGGGGACAGATCTAACTATGGCTACACCTTC
>13|TRBJ2-1|.|.|TRBV20-1
CSAKYGVFNEQFF
TGCAGTGCTAAGTATGGGGTGTTCAATGAGCAGTTCTTC
>16|TRBJ1-5|many|.|TRBV2
CASSGTTVYSNQPQHF
TGTGCCAGCAGTGGTACAACAGTCTATAGCAATCAGCCCCAGCATTTT
>13|TRBJ2-5|few|TRBD1|TRBV20-1
CSATRGREETQYF
TGCAGTGCTACAAGGGGGCGAGAAGAGACCCAGTACTTC
>15|TRBJ2-7|few|TRBD1|TRBV5-1
CASSLEGTGGDEQYF
TGCGCCAGCAGCTTGGAAGGGACAGGGGGCGACGAGCAGTACTTC
>14|TRBJ2-5|.|.|TRBV20-1
CSAGPGVAQETQYF
TGCAGTGCTGGGCCGGGCGTAGCCCAAGAGACCCAGTACTTC
>16|TRBJ2-5|few|TRBD1|TRBV11-2
CASSLPLGQGQETQYF
TGTGCCAGCAGCTTGCCACTCGGACAGGGCCAAGAGACCCAGTACTTC